Shown below are 2 T cell receptor beta chains from a single sample sequenced in a study of blood T cells in healthy people across ages. Together with a sample-barcoded 5' primer, a J-beta primer mix was included in a second PCR lasting roughly 6 to 12 cycles. TCRdb itself ran the 5' RACE reads through MiXCR, one entry per CDR3 protein. Counted here are 1.6 million or so distinct CDR3 sequences, approximately 32% occurring once; the ten biggest clones make up about 11%. Sequencing was done on a sample of blood. The receptors stem from a woman younger than 45 in good health.

A note on this clonotype: At one boundary the junction diverges from the germline segment, which might be a read error. V gene TRBV5-1 combines with J gene TRBJ1-2, with D perhaps matching TRBD1 (6 bases). CDR1 and CDR2 from the germline V gene are SGHRS and YFSETQ. The CDR3 totals 14 residues. The CDR3 DNA follows: TGCGCCAGCAGCTTGGGACAGGCGGGCTATGGCCACACCTTC. This sequence encodes CASSLGQAGYGHTF.

The genes are TRBV19 and TRBJ2-1; 10 positions agree with TRBD1. Looked up from germline, CDR1 is LNHDA and CDR2 is SQIVND (reference sequence). The CDR3 length is 15 residues. Germline trimming cut 5 bases from V and 6 bases from J; bases unmatched to any gene: 7. As DNA, the CDR3 is TGTGCCAGTAGTGGGGACAGGGGTGTTCTCAATGAGCAGTTCTTC. It translates to CASSGDRGVLNEQFF.